Sequencing of this TCR beta chain was carried out in a study of blood T cell repertoires in COVID-19. Cohorts were determined from participant-reported clinical history. Assay used: immunoSEQ multiplex PCR; TCRdb lists only in-frame clones, some missing. The sample holds 250,000 to 300,000 clones, approximately 91% seen once. The CDR3 runs 15 residues. V lost 2 bases to trimming and J lost 6 bases; unmatched junction nucleotides: 7. The V gene's germline CDR1 is LGHDT and CDR2 YNNKEL (reference sequence). This TCR came from a woman aged 40 to 50 with acute COVID-19. The V call is TRBV3-1 (or the pseudogene TRBV3-2), the J call TRBJ2-7; 10 positions match TRBD2. The sequenced sample was PBMCs or T cells enriched from blood (not recorded which). The CDR3 bases are TGTGCCAGCAGCCAAAAGCTAGCGGGAGTATCCGAGCAGTACTTC. The encoded protein is CASSQKLAGVSEQYF.